This entry describes one T cell receptor beta chain. The antigen is not known. The data belong to a study of vaccination effects on CD4 cells after COVID-19. Study-wide context: Early samples were taken at day +14, late at days +241, +227, +161. Sampling occurred a median 72 days post second dose, range 14 to 241. General study findings and limits: After vaccination, at late timepoints, clones induced by infection and by vaccine contracted markedly.

Produced via immunoSEQ multiplex PCR; TCRdb's table is partial and in-frame only. The sample consists of tens of thousands of clones, 65% to 75% of them appearing once. Following culture for around 9 days, CD4+ T cells were isolated. This individual tested PCR-positive for SARS-CoV-2 infection between March and December 2020. Participants received two doses of either the BNT162b2 or mRNA-1273 vaccine. The source is a human donor who had a prior SARS-CoV-2 infection. The source was CD4+ T cells from PBMCs cultured without peptide, collected after COVID-19 vaccination.

In DNA, the CDR3 is TGTGCCAGCAGACTAGCGAGCTCCTACAATGAGCAGTTCTTC. It yields the protein CASRLASSYNEQFF. The chain joins TRBV2 to TRBJ2-1; 7 bases are a match to TRBD2. Trimming cost V 6 bases and J 0 bases; bases outside gene matches: 2. The CDR3 length is 14 residues. CDR1 and CDR2 (germline): SNHLY, FYNNEI.